This is a list of T cell receptor beta chains from one sample in a study of regulatory T cells in long-lasting Graves disease. TCRdb itself ran the multiplex PCR reads through MiXCR, one entry per CDR3 protein. The data show 410,000 or so distinct CDR3 sequences, 14% to 15% seen once. These data were also filed under a second study, of T cells in Graves' hyperthyroidism and ophthalmopathy.

The sample here was peripheral blood mononuclear cells (PBMCs), taken at new diagnosis, from a patient treated with antithyroid drugs. The receptors stem from a woman in her 30s with Graves disease. CDR3s include the opening cysteine and the closing phenylalanine or tryptophan. Each record gives: V gene, D gene, J gene, clone size, CDR3 DNA, CDR3 protein. The D gene is left open where the match is weak. Expanded clones get a size class; other rows say once, few or many, or leave the size out.

TRBV9	.	TRBJ2-2	.	TGTGCCAGCAGCGTAGAGCAGGTTGGGGAGCTGTTTTTT	CASSVEQVGELFF
TRBV19	TRBD2	TRBJ2-3	.	TGTGCCAGTAGAGCTAGCGGGAGTCCCCCAGATACGCAGTATTTT	CASRASGSPPDTQYF
TRBV6-5	.	TRBJ1-2	many	TGTGCCAGCAGTTACTCGAAGAGCGTCTATGGCTACACCTTC	CASSYSKSVYGYTF
TRBV29-1	TRBD1	TRBJ2-7	.	TGCAGCGGTAGGGACAGGAAATCCTACGAGCAGTACTTC	CSGRDRKSYEQYF
TRBV3-1	TRBD2	TRBJ2-1	.	TGTGCCAGCAGCCCCCCCGGGACTACCTACAATGAGCAGTTCTTC	CASSPPGTTYNEQFF
TRBV11-1	TRBD1	TRBJ2-2	many	TGTGCCAGCAGCCCCGAACAGGGGGCCCGGGAAGGAACCGGGGAGCTGTTTTTT	CASSPEQGAREGTGELFF
TRBV7-8	TRBD2	TRBJ2-2	.	TGTGCCAGCAGCACTAGACTAGCTTCAAGCACCGGGGAGCTGTTTTTT	CASSTRLASSTGELFF
TRBV5-1	.	TRBJ2-2	few	TGCGCCAGCAGCTTGGCGGGGCCCGGGGAGCTGTTTTTT	CASSLAGPGELFF
TRBV5-5	TRBD1	TRBJ2-2	few	TGTGCCAGCAGCTTGGCGGACAGGGACAGGATAAGGACCGGGGAGCTGTTTTTT	CASSLADRDRIRTGELFF
TRBV3-1	.	TRBJ1-1	many	TGTGCCAGCAGCCTCACCGGACAGTCGGTCACTGAAGCTTTCTTT	CASSLTGQSVTEAFF
TRBV28	.	TRBJ1-2	many	TGTGCCACCAAAGGTCCAAACTATGGCTACACCTTC	CATKGPNYGYTF
TRBV29-1	TRBD2	TRBJ2-7	few	TGCAGCGTTCAGGCTAGCGGGTTCTACGAGCAGTACTTC	CSVQASGFYEQYF
TRBV5-5	TRBD2	TRBJ2-3	.	TGTGCCAGCAGCCAAGCCGTAGGGACTAGCGGTCGCACAGATACGCAGTATTTT	CASSQAVGTSGRTDTQYF
TRBV2	.	TRBJ2-3	.	TGTGCCATCTCACTAGAGTTAGGCACAGATACGCAGTATTTT	CAISLELGTDTQYF
TRBV5-5	.	TRBJ1-1	many	TGTGCCAGCAGCTTGTGGGGCCAGAACACTGAAGCTTTCTTT	CASSLWGQNTEAFF
TRBV29-1	.	TRBJ2-1	many	TGCAGCGTTGAGAGTGTAGGGGGGAATGAGCAGTTCTTC	CSVESVGGNEQFF
TRBV28	.	TRBJ1-4	few	TGTGCCAGCAGTTTATCAGGGGAGAATGAAAAACTGTTTTTT	CASSLSGENEKLFF
TRBV27	.	TRBJ1-6	.	TGTGCCAGCAGTTACGACCCCTATAATTCACCCCTCCACTTT	CASSYDPYNSPLHF
TRBV3-1	.	TRBJ2-1	.	TGTGCCAGCAGCCAGGGGATTAATGAGCAGTTCTTC	CASSQGINEQFF
TRBV24-1	.	TRBJ1-5	many	TGTGCCACCAGTGATGCGGACACCTTTAATCAGCCCCAGCATTTT	CATSDADTFNQPQHF
TRBV29-1	.	TRBJ1-1	few	TGCAGCGCTGGGGGGCGAGTGGGGGGACACACTGAAGCTTTCTTT	CSAGGRVGGHTEAFF
TRBV20-1	.	TRBJ1-1	.	TGCCGCCCGGTGTGGGACAAGAACACTGAAGCTTTCTTT	CRPVWDKNTEAFF
TRBV15	.	TRBJ2-1	many	TGTGCCACCAGCAGAGAGGGGGGAGCATGGTACAATGAGCAGTTCTTC	CATSREGGAWYNEQFF
TRBV5-6	TRBD1	TRBJ2-7	few	TGTGCCAGCAGCATCCGACAGGGGGTCTCCTACGAGCAGTACTTC	CASSIRQGVSYEQYF
TRBV4-1	TRBD1	TRBJ2-1	.	TGCGCCAGCAGCCAAGATTGGAGGGGAGGAGACAGGGGGAGCAATGAGCAGTTCTTC	CASSQDWRGGDRGSNEQFF
TRBV5-4	.	TRBJ2-5	.	TGTGCCAGCAGCTTGGATATCTTTGGAGAGACCCAGTACTTC	CASSLDIFGETQYF
TRBV30	TRBD2	TRBJ2-7	many	TGTGCCTGGAGTTTCAACCTAAGCGGGAGAAGGAACGAGCAGTACTTC	CAWSFNLSGRRNEQYF
TRBV20-1	TRBD2	TRBJ2-1	many	TGCAGTGCTAGAGATCGACTAGCGGGTTACAATGAGCAGTTCTTC	CSARDRLAGYNEQFF
TRBV20-1	TRBD2	TRBJ2-2	many	TGCAGTGCTATAGCGGGAGTTAGGGGGACCGGGGAGCTGTTTTTT	CSAIAGVRGTGELFF
TRBV5-6	TRBD2	TRBJ2-4	many	TGTGCCAGCAGCTACCGGACTAGCGGAAAAAACATTCAGTACTTC	CASSYRTSGKNIQYF
TRBV5-6	.	TRBJ1-4	.	TGTGCCAGCAGCTTGGGGGCTTTGTCCAATAATGAAAAACTGTTTTTT	CASSLGALSNNEKLFF
TRBV7-9	TRBD1	TRBJ1-1	many	TGTGCCAGCAGCCGCCCCGGCAGGGGGAAAAGGAACACTGAAGCTTTCTTT	CASSRPGRGKRNTEAFF
TRBV6-2/TRBV6-3	.	TRBJ2-7	many	TGTGCCAGCAGTTACGTTCGCGGGACCGGCTCCTACGAGCAGTACTTC	CASSYVRGTGSYEQYF
TRBV28	.	TRBJ1-5	many	TGTGCCAGCAGTTTGTCCAGGGGCTCCGTCCAGCCCCAGCATTTT	CASSLSRGSVQPQHF
TRBV3-1	.	TRBJ2-7	few	TGTGCCAGCAGCCAAGGACTACCTATTTCCTACGAGCAGTACTTC	CASSQGLPISYEQYF
TRBV4-1	TRBD1	TRBJ2-7	.	TGCGCCAGCAGCCGCGGACAGGGCTCCTACGAGCAGTACTTC	CASSRGQGSYEQYF
TRBV12-5	TRBD1	TRBJ1-2	many	TGTGCTAGTGGTTTGGAGGCGGCGACAGGGAAGGCCTACACCTTC	CASGLEAATGKAYTF
TRBV12-3/TRBV12-4	.	TRBJ2-3	many	TGTGCCAGCAGCTGGGGGGCAGGGGGTGCGGCCCCAGATACGCAGTATTTT	CASSWGAGGAAPDTQYF
TRBV18	TRBD2	TRBJ2-1	many	TGTGCCAGCTCACCAGGAGAGGTAGCGGGAGCGGATGAGCAGTTCTTC	CASSPGEVAGADEQFF
TRBV7-9	TRBD1	TRBJ2-7	many	TGTGCCAGCAGCCCGTTGGGGGGACAGGGTTCCTACGAGCAGTACTTC	CASSPLGGQGSYEQYF
TRBV20-1	.	TRBJ1-5	many	TGCAGTGCTAGAGCGGGGGCGGTTTATAGCAATCAGCCCCAGCATTTT	CSARAGAVYSNQPQHF
TRBV20-1	.	TRBJ2-3	many	TGCAGTGCTAAGGGTGGTGGAGTGGCTAGAGGTAGCACAGATACGCAGTATTTT	CSAKGGGVARGSTDTQYF
TRBV30	TRBD2	TRBJ2-4	.	TGTGCCTGGGGTACCGGGACTAGCGGGAGTTTAACCAAAAACATTCAGTACTTC	CAWGTGTSGSLTKNIQYF
TRBV20-1	.	TRBJ2-5	many	TGCAGTGCTAGAGATTCCGACAGGAGGAACCAAGAGACCCAGTACTTC	CSARDSDRRNQETQYF
TRBV4-2	.	TRBJ1-2	once	TGTGCCAGCAGCCAAGAACAGGGAAGGTTTCTTGGCTACACCTTC	CASSQEQGRFLGYTF
TRBV11-2	TRBD2	TRBJ2-1	many	TGTGCCAGCAGCTTAGAATATGGCGGGAGGGTTGAGCAGTTCTTC	CASSLEYGGRVEQFF
TRBV30	.	TRBJ1-1	many	TGTGCCTGGAGTGTCGGGGGTAAGACTGAAGCTTTCTTT	CAWSVGGKTEAFF
TRBV19	TRBD2	TRBJ2-1	few	TGTGCCAGTAGTGCGGGACTAGCGGGAGGGCACCGCAATGAGCAGTTCTTC	CASSAGLAGGHRNEQFF
TRBV30	TRBD2	TRBJ2-1	.	TGTGCCTGGGGGGGGGGGGGTGAGCAGTTCTTC	CAWGGGGEQFF
TRBV2	TRBD1	TRBJ1-4	many	TGTGCCAGCAGGAAGGGACAGGGGATGTCCGGAAGTTCTGAAAAACTGTTTTTT	CASRKGQGMSGSSEKLFF
TRBV7-9	.	TRBJ1-1	many	TGTGCCAGCAGCTTCCCCGGGACTATGAACACTGAAGCTTTCTTT	CASSFPGTMNTEAFF